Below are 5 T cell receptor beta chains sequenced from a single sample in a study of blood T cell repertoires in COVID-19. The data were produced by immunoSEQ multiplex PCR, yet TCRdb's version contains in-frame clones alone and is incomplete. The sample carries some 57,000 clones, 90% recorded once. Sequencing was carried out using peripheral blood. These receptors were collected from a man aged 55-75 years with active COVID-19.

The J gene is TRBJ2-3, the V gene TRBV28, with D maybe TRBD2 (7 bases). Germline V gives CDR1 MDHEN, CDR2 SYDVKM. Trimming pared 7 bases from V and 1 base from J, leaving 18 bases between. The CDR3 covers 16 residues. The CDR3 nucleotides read TGTGCCAGCATCCCCTCGGGGGCGGGGGGCACAGATACGCAGTATTTT. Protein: CASIPSGAGGTDTQYF.

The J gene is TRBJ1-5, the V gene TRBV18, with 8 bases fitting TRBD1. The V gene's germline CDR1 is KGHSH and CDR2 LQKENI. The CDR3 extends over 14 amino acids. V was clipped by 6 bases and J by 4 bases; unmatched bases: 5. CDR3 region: CASSLGQGNQPQHF. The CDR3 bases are TGTGCCAGCTCCCTCGGACAGGGAAATCAGCCCCAGCATTTT.

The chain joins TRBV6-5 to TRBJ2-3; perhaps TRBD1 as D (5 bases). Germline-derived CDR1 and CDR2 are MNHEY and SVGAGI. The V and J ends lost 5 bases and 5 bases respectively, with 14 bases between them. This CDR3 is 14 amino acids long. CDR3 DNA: TGTGCCAGCAGTCAGGGCATTCTGGAAGATACGCAGTATTTT. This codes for CASSQGILEDTQYF.

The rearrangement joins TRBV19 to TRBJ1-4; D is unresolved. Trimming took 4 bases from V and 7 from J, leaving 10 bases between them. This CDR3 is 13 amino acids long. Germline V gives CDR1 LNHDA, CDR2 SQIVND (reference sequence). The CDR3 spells CASSTRSGEKLFF. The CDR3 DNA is TGTGCCAGTAGTACCAGATCGGGTGAAAAACTGTTTTTT.

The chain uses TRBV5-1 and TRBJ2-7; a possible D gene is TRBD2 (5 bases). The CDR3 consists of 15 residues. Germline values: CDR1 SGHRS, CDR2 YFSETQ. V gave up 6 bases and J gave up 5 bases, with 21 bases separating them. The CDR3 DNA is TGCGCCAGCACCCCCCGAGGGTTGTGGGCCCACGAGCAGTACTTC. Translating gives CASTPRGLWAHEQYF. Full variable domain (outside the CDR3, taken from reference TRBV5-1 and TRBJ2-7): KAGVTQTPRYLIKTRGQQVTLSCSPISGHRSVSWYQQTPGQGLQFLFEYFSETQRNKGNFPGRFSGRQFSNSRSEMNVSTLELGDSALYLCASTPRGLWAHEQYFGPGTRLTVT.